Below are 13 T cell receptor beta chains sequenced from a single sample in a study of control samples from healthy donors and cancer patients. The table came from immunoSEQ multiplex PCR; TCRdb's copy has only in-frame clones and leaves some out. The sample records 100,000 to 120,000 clones, around 89% being singletons. Source material: PBMCs. The receptors come from a woman aged 55-70 years with lung cancer.

The genes are TRBV19 and TRBJ1-3; no clear D. Germline V CDR1 and CDR2: LNHDA, SQIVND (reference sequence). The CDR3 contains 16 residues. The V end lost 0 bases, the J end lost 0 bases, and 9 bases lay between the germline ends. This CDR3 reads CASSIDRASSGNTIYF. DNA for the CDR3: TGTGCCAGTAGTATAGATCGCGCGAGCTCTGGAAACACCATATATTTT.

The J gene is TRBJ1-1, the V gene TRBV30, with D possibly being TRBD1 (5 bases). The V gene lost 5 bases and the J gene lost 6 bases, with 22 bases spanning the gap. From germline, CDR1 is GTSNPN and CDR2 SVGIG (reference sequence). CDR3 length equals 15 residues. CDR3 DNA sequence: TGTGCCTGGGGGGGACGGGACCCGGGAGGGGCTGAAGCTTTCTTT. Translated: CAWGGRDPGGAEAFF. The variable domain in full, with the rest retrieved from reference TRBV30 and TRBJ1-1, is SQTIHQWPATLVQPVGSPLSLECTVEGTSNPNLYWYRQAAGRGLQLLFYSVGIGQISSEVPQNLSASRPQDRQFILSSKKLLLSDSGFYLCAWGGRDPGGAEAFFGQGTRLTVV.

This chain links TRBV4-1 with TRBJ1-5; the match to TRBD1 covers 8 bases. Germline lookup yields CDR1 MGHRA and CDR2 YSYEKL. This CDR3 region has 16 residues. Trimming removed 5 bases from V and 8 bases from J; junction bases left unmatched: 14. The CDR3 loop is CASSAPGQAIGEPQHF. In DNA form, the CDR3 reads TGCGCCAGCAGCGCCCCGGGACAGGCCATAGGCGAGCCCCAGCATTTT.

The gene calls are TRBV18 and TRBJ1-5; D unresolved. Germline-derived CDR1 and CDR2 are KGHSH and LQKENI. This CDR3 has 13 residues. V was clipped by 6 bases and J by 4 bases, with 10 bases between them. Here the CDR3 reads CASSRSGNQPQHF. In nucleotides, the CDR3 is TGTGCCAGCTCCCGATCTGGAAATCAGCCCCAGCATTTT. The full variable domain, with the rest looked up from reference TRBV18 and TRBJ1-5, is NAGVMQNPRHLVRRRGQEARLRCSPMKGHSHVYWYRQLPEEGLKFMVYLQKENIIDESGMPKERFSAEFPKEGPSILRIQQVVRGDSAAYFCASSRSGNQPQHFGDGTRLSIL.

This clone was seen a handful of times. The CDR3 spells CASSYKFRTGGDEQFF. CDR3 DNA: TGTGCCAGCAGCTACAAATTTAGGACAGGGGGCGATGAGCAGTTCTTC. This chain joins TRBV7-9 and TRBJ2-1, with 11 nucleotides matching TRBD1. V dropped 4 bases and J dropped 8; count of bases not matched to a gene: 10. This CDR3 has 16 residues. Germline-derived CDR1 and CDR2 are SEHNR and FQNEAQ (reference sequence).

The chain links TRBV5-8 to TRBJ2-2; D ambiguous. CDR3 length: 13 residues. From germline, CDR1 is SGHTS and CDR2 YDEGEE. V lost 3 bases to trimming and J lost 4 bases, with 7 bases between them. The CDR3, as DNA: TGTGCCAGCAGCTCCGGGCTCACCGGGGAGCTGTTTTTT. Its protein is CASSSGLTGELFF.

The chain employs TRBV18 and TRBJ1-1; 12 bases match TRBD1. The CDR3 is 16 residues long. The ends lost 3 bases at V and 0 bases at J; junction bases unmatched: 2. The germline V gene has CDR1 KGHSH and CDR2 LQKENI. CDR3 coding DNA: TGTGCCAGCTCACCCGGGACAGGGGGCGTGAACACTGAAGCTTTCTTT. This encodes CASSPGTGGVNTEAFF.

The chain is built from TRBV7-3 and TRBJ2-1, with 7 bases fitting TRBD1. This CDR3 region has 15 residues. V was clipped by 4 bases and J by 13 bases; unmatched bases: 16. Germline V gene sequence: CDR1 SGHTA, CDR2 FQGTGA. CDR3 residues: CASSSTDPRSGGQFF. DNA of the CDR3: TGTGCCAGCAGCTCGACCGACCCAAGGTCAGGGGGACAGTTCTTC.

The J gene is TRBJ1-5, the V gene TRBV28; 9 bases align to TRBD1. Germline V gene data show CDR1 as MDHEN and CDR2 as SYDVKM. Losses at the gene ends were 8 bases for V and 3 bases for J; bases not matched to a gene: 14. The CDR3 has 17 residues. In DNA, the CDR3 is TGTGCCAGCGCCGCAATACAGGGGGCTGGAGACAATCAGCCCCAGCATTTT. Translating gives CASAAIQGAGDNQPQHF.

The chain uses TRBV13 and TRBJ2-5; D may be TRBD2 (6 bases). Per germline, CDR1 PRHDT and CDR2 FYEKMQ (reference sequence). V dropped 0 bases and J dropped 4 bases, with 15 bases sitting between them. CDR3 size: 16 residues. CDR3 in amino acids: CASSLGLARMGETQYF. As DNA, the CDR3 is TGTGCCAGCAGCTTAGGGCTAGCGAGGATGGGAGAGACCCAGTACTTC.

V is TRBV4-2 and J is TRBJ2-1, with unresolved D. Germline-derived CDR1 and CDR2 are LGHNA and YNFKEQ. The CDR3 is 14 residues long. V was shortened by 0 bases and J by 4 bases, with 7 bases between the two germline ends. The chain's CDR3 is CASSQDRAYNEQFF. The DNA for the CDR3 is TGTGCCAGCAGCCAAGATAGGGCTTACAATGAGCAGTTCTTC.

The gene calls are TRBV11-3 and TRBJ1-5; D gene ambiguous. Germline V gene sequence: CDR1 SGHNT, CDR2 YENEEA. The CDR3 runs to 13 residues. With 6 bases removed from V and 3 bases from J, the gap between germline ends came to 9 bases. The CDR3 nucleotides are TGTGCCAGCAGTACCGCCCCCAATCAGCCCCAGCATTTT. It codes for CASSTAPNQPQHF. The complete variable domain, with remaining parts taken from reference TRBV11-3 and TRBJ1-5, reads EAGVVQSPRYKIIEKKQPVAFWCNPISGHNTLYWYLQNLGQGPELLIRYENEEAVDDSQLPKDRFSAERLKGVDSTLKIQPAELGDSAVYLCASSTAPNQPQHFGDGTRLSIL.

The chain joins TRBV14 to TRBJ1-5; no clear D. This CDR3 has 13 residues. Trimming left V 0 bases short and J 9 bases short, with 9 bases between. Germline CDR1 SGHDN, CDR2 FVKESK. The CDR3 here is CASSQDWFGPQHF. CDR3 in DNA: TGTGCCAGCAGCCAAGATTGGTTTGGGCCCCAGCATTTT. The full variable domain, in which reference TRBV14 and TRBJ1-5 provide the parts outside the CDR3, is EAGVTQFPSHSVIEKGQTVTLRCDPISGHDNLYWYRRVMGKEIKFLLHFVKESKQDESGMPNNRFLAERTGGTYSTLKVQPAELEDSGVYFCASSQDWFGPQHFGDGTRLSIL.